This T cell receptor (beta chain) is from a study of T cell changes during pregnancy in multiple sclerosis. Here immunoSEQ multiplex PCR was the method, and the copy in TCRdb shows in-frame clones only, minus some. Of around 20,000 clones listed, around 90% were seen once; the top ten hold 0.55% to 0.7%. The V gene lost 0 bases and the J gene lost 5 bases, with 9 bases spanning the gap. This CDR3 comprises 15 residues. Per germline, CDR1 SGDLS and CDR2 YYNGEE. This chain connects TRBV9 to TRBJ1-6; D is perhaps TRBD1 (6 bases). The TCR originated in a female donor in good health, enrolled as a control in a pregnancy study. Sample: CD4+ T cells from peripheral blood mononuclear cells, taken in the third trimester of pregnancy. The CDR3 sequence is CASSVDRADNSPLHF. The CDR3 region has the DNA TGTGCCAGCAGCGTAGACAGGGCGGATAATTCACCCCTCCACTTT.